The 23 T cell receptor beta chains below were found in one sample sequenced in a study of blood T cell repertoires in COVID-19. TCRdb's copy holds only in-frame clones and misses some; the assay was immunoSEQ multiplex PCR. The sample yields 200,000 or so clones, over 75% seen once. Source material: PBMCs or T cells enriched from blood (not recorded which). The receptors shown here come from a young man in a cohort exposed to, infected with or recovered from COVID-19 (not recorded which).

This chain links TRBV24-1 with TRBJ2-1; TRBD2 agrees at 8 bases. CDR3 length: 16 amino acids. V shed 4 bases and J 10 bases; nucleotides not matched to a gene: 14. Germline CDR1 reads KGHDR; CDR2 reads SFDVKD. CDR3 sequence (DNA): TGTGCCACCAGTGACCAAAGCGGGAGCGCCAAGTCGGAGCAGTTCTTC. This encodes CATSDQSGSAKSEQFF.

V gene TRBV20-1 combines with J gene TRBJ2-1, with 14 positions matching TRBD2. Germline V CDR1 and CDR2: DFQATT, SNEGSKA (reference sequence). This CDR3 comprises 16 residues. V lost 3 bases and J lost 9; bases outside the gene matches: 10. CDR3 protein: CSASAGTSGRMSEQFF. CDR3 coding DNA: TGCAGTGCTAGTGCCGGGACTAGCGGGAGAATGAGTGAGCAGTTCTTC.

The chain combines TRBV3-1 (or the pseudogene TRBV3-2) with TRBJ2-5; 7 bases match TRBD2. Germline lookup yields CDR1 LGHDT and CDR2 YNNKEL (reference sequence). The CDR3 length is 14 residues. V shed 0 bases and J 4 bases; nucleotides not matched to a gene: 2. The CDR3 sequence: CASSQDSGGETQYF. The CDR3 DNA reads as TGTGCCAGCAGCCAAGATTCGGGGGGAGAGACCCAGTACTTC.

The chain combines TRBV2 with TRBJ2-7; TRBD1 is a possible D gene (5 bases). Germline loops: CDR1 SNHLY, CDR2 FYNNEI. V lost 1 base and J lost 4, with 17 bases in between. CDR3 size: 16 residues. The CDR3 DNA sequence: TGTGCCAGCAGTGAAGTTCGCAGGGATTCCTTGTACGAGCAGTACTTC. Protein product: CASSEVRRDSLYEQYF.

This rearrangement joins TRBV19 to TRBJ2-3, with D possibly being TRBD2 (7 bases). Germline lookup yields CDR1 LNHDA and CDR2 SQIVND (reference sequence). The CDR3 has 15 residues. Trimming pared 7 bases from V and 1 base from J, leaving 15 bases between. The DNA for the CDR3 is TGTGCCAGTACCCTCAGGGAGGGGGGCACAGATACGCAGTATTTT. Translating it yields CASTLREGGTDTQYF.

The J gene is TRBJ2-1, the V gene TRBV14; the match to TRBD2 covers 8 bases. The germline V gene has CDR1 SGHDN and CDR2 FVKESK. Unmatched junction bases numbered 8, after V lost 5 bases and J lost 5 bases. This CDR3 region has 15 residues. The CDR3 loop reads CASSSTLSGNNEQFF. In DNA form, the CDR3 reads TGTGCCAGCAGCAGCACTCTTAGCGGGAACAATGAGCAGTTCTTC.

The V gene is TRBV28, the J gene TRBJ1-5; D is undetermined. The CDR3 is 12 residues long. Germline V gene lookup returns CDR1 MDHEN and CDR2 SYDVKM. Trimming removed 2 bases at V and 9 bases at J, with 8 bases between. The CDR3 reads CASSLTVGPQHF. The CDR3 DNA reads TGTGCCAGCAGTTTAACAGTTGGGCCCCAGCATTTT.

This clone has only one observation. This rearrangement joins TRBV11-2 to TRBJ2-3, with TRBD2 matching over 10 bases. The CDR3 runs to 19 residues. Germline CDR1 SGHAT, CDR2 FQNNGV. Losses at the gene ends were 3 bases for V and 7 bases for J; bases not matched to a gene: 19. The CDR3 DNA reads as TGTGCCAGCAGCTTCAGTTGGGAGCGGGAGGGCATCGGCAGTAATACGCAGTATTTT. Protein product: CASSFSWEREGIGSNTQYF.

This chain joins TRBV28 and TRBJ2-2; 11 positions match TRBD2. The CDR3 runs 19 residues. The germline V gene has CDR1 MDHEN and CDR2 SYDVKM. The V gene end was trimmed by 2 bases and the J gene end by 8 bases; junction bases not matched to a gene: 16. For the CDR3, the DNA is TGTGCCAGCAGTTTAAGGTCGATAGCGGGAGGGCTCCGCAAAGGGGAGCTGTTTTTT. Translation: CASSLRSIAGGLRKGELFF.

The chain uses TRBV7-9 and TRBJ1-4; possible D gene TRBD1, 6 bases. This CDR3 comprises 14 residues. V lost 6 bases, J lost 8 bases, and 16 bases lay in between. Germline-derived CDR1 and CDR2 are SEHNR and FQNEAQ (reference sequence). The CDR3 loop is CASSGTGTREKLFF. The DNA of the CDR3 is TGTGCCAGCAGTGGAACAGGGACCCGGGAAAAACTGTTTTTT.

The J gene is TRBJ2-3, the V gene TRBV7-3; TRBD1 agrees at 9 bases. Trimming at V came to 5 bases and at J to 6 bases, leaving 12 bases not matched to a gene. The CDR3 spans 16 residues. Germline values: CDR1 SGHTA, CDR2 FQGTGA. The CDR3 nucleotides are TGTGCCAGCAGCAAAACAGGGGGCGCGGGTCTGGATACGCAGTATTTT. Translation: CASSKTGGAGLDTQYF. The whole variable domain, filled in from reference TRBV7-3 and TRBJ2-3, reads GAGVSQTPSNKVTEKGKYVELRCDPISGHTALYWYRQSLGQGPEFLIYFQGTGAADDSGLPNDRFFAVRPEGSVSTLKIQRTERGDSAVYLCASSKTGGAGLDTQYFGPGTRLTVL.

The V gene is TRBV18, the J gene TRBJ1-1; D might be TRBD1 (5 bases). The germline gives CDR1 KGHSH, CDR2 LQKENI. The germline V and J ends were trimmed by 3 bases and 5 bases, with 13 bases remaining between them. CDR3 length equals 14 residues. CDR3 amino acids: CASSPAQGHTEAFF. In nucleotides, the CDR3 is TGTGCCAGCTCACCGGCGCAGGGTCATACTGAAGCTTTCTTT.

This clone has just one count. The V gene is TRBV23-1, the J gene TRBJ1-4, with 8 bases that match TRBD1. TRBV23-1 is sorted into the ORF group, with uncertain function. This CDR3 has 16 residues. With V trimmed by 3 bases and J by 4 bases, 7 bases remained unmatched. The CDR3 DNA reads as TGCGCCAGCAGTCACCTTACGACAGGGGTTAATGAAAAACTGTTTTTT. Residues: CASSHLTTGVNEKLFF.

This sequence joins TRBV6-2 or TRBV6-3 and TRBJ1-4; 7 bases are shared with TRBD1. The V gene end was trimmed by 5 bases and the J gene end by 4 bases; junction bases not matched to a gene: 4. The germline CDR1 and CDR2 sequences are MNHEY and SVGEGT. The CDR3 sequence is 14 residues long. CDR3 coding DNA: TGTGCCAGCAGTGAGCAGGGGGATAATGAAAAACTGTTTTTT. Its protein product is CASSEQGDNEKLFF.

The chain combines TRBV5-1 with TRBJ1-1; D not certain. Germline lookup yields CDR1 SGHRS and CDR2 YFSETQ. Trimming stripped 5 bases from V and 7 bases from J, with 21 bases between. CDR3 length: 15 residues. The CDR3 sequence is CASSPIYERTLEAFF. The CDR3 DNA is TGCGCCAGCAGTCCTATCTACGAGAGAACCCTTGAAGCTTTCTTT.

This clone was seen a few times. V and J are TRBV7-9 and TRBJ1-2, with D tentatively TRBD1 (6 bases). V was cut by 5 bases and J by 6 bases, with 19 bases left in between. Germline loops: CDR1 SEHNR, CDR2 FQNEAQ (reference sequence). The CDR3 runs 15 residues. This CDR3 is CASSPYGQQADGYTF. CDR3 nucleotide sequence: TGTGCCAGCAGCCCCTATGGACAGCAGGCCGATGGCTACACCTTC.

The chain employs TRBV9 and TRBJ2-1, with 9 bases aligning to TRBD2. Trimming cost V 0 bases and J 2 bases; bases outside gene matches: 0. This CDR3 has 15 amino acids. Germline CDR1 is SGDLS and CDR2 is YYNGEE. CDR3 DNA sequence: TGTGCCAGCAGCGTAGGCGGGAGGGCCTACAATGAGCAGTTCTTC. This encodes CASSVGGRAYNEQFF.

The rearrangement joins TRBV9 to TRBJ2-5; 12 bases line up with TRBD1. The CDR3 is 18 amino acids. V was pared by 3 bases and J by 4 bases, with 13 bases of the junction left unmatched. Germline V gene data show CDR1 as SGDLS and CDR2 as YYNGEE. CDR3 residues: CASSAGTGGVLGRETQYF. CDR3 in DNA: TGTGCCAGCAGCGCCGGGACAGGGGGCGTCTTAGGGCGAGAGACCCAGTACTTC.

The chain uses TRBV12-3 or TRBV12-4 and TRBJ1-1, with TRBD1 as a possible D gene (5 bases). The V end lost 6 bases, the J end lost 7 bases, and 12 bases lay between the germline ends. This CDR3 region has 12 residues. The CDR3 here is CASSPMTVEAFF. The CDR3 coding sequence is TGTGCCAGCAGCCCAATGACAGTTGAAGCTTTCTTT.

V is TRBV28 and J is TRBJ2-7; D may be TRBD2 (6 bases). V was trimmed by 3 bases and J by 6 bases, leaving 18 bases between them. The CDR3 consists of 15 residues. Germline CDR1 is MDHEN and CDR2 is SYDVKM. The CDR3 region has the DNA TGTGCCAGCAGTTTGAGCGGGTTACCTCTTTTCGAGCAGTACTTC. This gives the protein CASSLSGLPLFEQYF.

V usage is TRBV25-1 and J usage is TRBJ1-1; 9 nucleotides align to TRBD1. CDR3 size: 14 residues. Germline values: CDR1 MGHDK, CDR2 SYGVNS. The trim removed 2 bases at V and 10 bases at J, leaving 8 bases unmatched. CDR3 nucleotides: TGTGCCAGCAGTGAAAGGTTTAGGACAGGGGTAGCTTTCTTT. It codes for CASSERFRTGVAFF.

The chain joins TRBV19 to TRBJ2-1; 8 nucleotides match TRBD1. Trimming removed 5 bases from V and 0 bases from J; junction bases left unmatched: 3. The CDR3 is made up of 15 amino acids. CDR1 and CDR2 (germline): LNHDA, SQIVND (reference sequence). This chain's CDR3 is CASSLGQGSYNEQFF. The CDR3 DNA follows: TGTGCCAGTAGTTTAGGACAGGGCTCCTACAATGAGCAGTTCTTC.

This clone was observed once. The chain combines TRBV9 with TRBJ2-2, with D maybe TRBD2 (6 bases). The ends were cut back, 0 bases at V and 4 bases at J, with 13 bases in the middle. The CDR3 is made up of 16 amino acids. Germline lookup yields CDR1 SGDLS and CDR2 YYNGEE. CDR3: CASSVVVGGGTGELFF. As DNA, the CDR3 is TGTGCCAGCAGCGTAGTTGTCGGGGGAGGCACCGGGGAGCTGTTTTTT.